This is a list of T cell receptor beta chains from one sample in a study of blood T cell repertoires in COVID-19. Produced via immunoSEQ multiplex PCR; TCRdb's table is partial and in-frame only. This repertoire shows 300,000 or so clones, roughly 90% found once; its top ten account for 6.4%. Source material: peripheral blood. These receptors all come from a man between 18 and 29 years old who had recovered from COVID-19. The CDR3 runs from the conserved cysteine through the conserved F or W. The D gene is left open where the match is weak. For some rows the clone size is stated as once, few or many, or as a class when expanded; others skip it.

D gene,CDR3 length,clone size,J gene,V gene,CDR3 DNA,CDR3 protein
TRBD2,13,NA,TRBJ2-7,TRBV5-5,TGTGCCAGCAGCTTCTTGACTAGCGTCGAGCAGTACTTC,CASSFLTSVEQYF
TRBD2,16,NA,TRBJ2-3,TRBV5-1,TGCGCCAGCAGCCCTGGGGGGGGAGATAGCACAGATACGCAGTATTTT,CASSPGGGDSTDTQYF
NA,13,NA,TRBJ2-7,TRBV5-1,TGCGCCAGCAGCTTGACAGGAGACTACGAGCAGTACTTC,CASSLTGDYEQYF
TRBD2,15,NA,TRBJ2-1,TRBV4-1,TGCGCCAGCAGCCTGCTAGCGGCCTCCTACAATGAGCAGTTCTTC,CASSLLAASYNEQFF
TRBD2,13,NA,TRBJ2-1,TRBV12-3/TRBV12-4,TGTGCCAGCAGTATCGGGGAGGGCCTTGAGCAGTTCTTC,CASSIGEGLEQFF
TRBD2,17,NA,TRBJ2-1,TRBV19,TGTGCCAGTAGTCTCTGGACTAGCGGGGGGGCCTACAATGAGCAGTTCTTC,CASSLWTSGGAYNEQFF
TRBD1,14,NA,TRBJ1-5,TRBV6-5,TGTGCCAGCAGTTATGGACAGGGAAGGCAGCCCCAGCATTTT,CASSYGQGRQPQHF
TRBD1,15,NA,TRBJ2-7,TRBV5-6,TGTGCCAGCAGCCCTAGGGACAGGAGTTCCTACGAGCAGTACTTC,CASSPRDRSSYEQYF
NA,15,NA,TRBJ2-5,TRBV5-8,TGTGCCAGCGGCTACGGGAGAGGGGTAGTAGAGACCCAGTACTTC,CASGYGRGVVETQYF
NA,15,NA,TRBJ2-2,TRBV7-3,TGTGCCAGCAGCTTGGGTGGAGGGAACACCGGGGAGCTGTTTTTT,CASSLGGGNTGELFF
NA,13,NA,TRBJ2-3,TRBV10-3,TGTGCCATCAGTGAGTCGGGGCTCGATACGCAGTATTTT,CAISESGLDTQYF
TRBD2,13,NA,TRBJ2-1,TRBV7-2,TGTGCCAGCAGCTCTCGACTAGCGGGGGCCCAGTTCTTC,CASSSRLAGAQFF
TRBD1,14,NA,TRBJ1-1,TRBV6-5,TGTGCCAGCAGCCCGGACAGGCAGAACACTGAAGCTTTCTTT,CASSPDRQNTEAFF
NA,14,NA,TRBJ2-3,TRBV20-1,TGCAGTGCTAGTTTGGCGGGAAGCACAGATACGCAGTATTTT,CSASLAGSTDTQYF
NA,12,NA,TRBJ1-1,TRBV5-1,TGCGCCAGCAGACATACAGGGAAACAACCTTTCTTT,CASRHTGKQPFF
NA,14,NA,TRBJ2-1,TRBV9,TGTGCCAGCAGCGTAGATTTGGGGGGAGATGAGCAGTTCTTC,CASSVDLGGDEQFF
NA,13,NA,TRBJ1-6,TRBV7-9,TGTGCCAGCAGCGACGACAGCTATTCACCCCTCCACTTT,CASSDDSYSPLHF
NA,13,NA,TRBJ2-7,TRBV6-5,TGTGCCAGCAGTTACTCAGCTTTCTACGAGCAGTACTTC,CASSYSAFYEQYF
TRBD2,15,NA,TRBJ2-1,TRBV5-1,TGCGCCAGCAGCGCTGGACTAGCGCGATACAATGAGCAGTTCTTC,CASSAGLARYNEQFF
TRBD2,18,NA,TRBJ2-5,TRBV7-2,TGTGCCAGCAGCTTAGGGACTAGCGGGGGCCCACTAGCAGAGACCCAGTACTTC,CASSLGTSGGPLAETQYF
TRBD1,18,NA,TRBJ1-5,TRBV6-2/TRBV6-3,TGTGCCAGCAGCCAACTCGGGACAGGGGGACGGAGCAATCAGCCCCAGCATTTT,CASSQLGTGGRSNQPQHF
TRBD1,14,few,TRBJ2-2,TRBV25-1,TGTGCCAGCAGTTTGGACAGGCCCACCGGGGAGCTGTTTTTT,CASSLDRPTGELFF
NA,15,NA,TRBJ1-4,TRBV19,TGTGCCAGTAGTAGGGGGGGGCCAACTAATGAAAAACTGTTTTTT,CASSRGGPTNEKLFF
TRBD2,17,NA,TRBJ2-7,TRBV9,TGTGCCAGCAGCGTAACACCAGTGACTAGCGGGAGCAGAGAGCAGTACTTC,CASSVTPVTSGSREQYF
NA,15,NA,TRBJ1-2,TRBV19,TGTGCCAGTAGTATTGTGGGGGCGATGGGAGGGGGCTACACCTTC,CASSIVGAMGGGYTF
TRBD2,15,NA,TRBJ2-5,TRBV27,TGTGCCAGCAGTTTTGGCGGGGGGGCCCAAGAGACCCAGTACTTC,CASSFGGGAQETQYF
NA,14,NA,TRBJ1-1,TRBV27,TGTGCCAGCAGTTTATGGGGGGGGCCAGCTGAAGCTTTCTTT,CASSLWGGPAEAFF
NA,16,NA,TRBJ2-2,TRBV4-1,TGCGCCAGCAGCTCGGGGGGACAGGCTAACACCGGGGAGCTGTTTTTT,CASSSGGQANTGELFF